This T cell receptor (beta chain) comes out of a study of T cells in narcolepsy. The CDR3 runs 14 residues. Germline loops: CDR1 MDHEN, CDR2 SYDVKM. The V and J ends lost 4 bases and 7 bases respectively, with 16 bases between them. Generated by immunoSEQ multiplex PCR, the TCRdb table keeps only in-frame clones and is missing some. The sample lists around 30,000 clones, around 74% seen once, with about 6% in the top ten. Material: memory (CD45RA-) CD4+ T cells from blood. V and J are TRBV28 and TRBJ1-2; tentative D call: TRBD1 (5 bases). This clonotype originated in a human donor in good health. The CDR3 is CASSSQTSQGGYTF. The CDR3 DNA reads TGTGCCAGCAGTTCCCAGACGTCGCAGGGTGGCTACACCTTC.